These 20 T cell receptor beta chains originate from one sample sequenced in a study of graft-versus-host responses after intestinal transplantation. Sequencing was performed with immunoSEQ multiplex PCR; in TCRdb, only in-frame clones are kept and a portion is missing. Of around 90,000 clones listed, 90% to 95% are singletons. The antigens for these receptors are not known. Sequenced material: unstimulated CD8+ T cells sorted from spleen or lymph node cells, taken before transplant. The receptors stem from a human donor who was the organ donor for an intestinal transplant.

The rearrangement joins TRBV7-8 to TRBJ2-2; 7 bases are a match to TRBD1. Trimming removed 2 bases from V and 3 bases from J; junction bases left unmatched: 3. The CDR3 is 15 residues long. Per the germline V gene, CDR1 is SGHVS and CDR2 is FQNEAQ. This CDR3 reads CASSLPGQDTGELFF. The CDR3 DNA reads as TGTGCCAGCAGCTTACCCGGACAGGACACCGGGGAGCTGTTTTTT.

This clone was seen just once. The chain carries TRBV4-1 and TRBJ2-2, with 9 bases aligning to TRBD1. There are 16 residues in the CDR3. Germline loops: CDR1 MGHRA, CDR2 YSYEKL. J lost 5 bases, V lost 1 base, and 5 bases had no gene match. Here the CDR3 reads CASSQGDRVGTGELFF. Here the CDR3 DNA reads TGCGCCAGCAGCCAAGGGGACAGGGTAGGAACCGGGGAGCTGTTTTTT.

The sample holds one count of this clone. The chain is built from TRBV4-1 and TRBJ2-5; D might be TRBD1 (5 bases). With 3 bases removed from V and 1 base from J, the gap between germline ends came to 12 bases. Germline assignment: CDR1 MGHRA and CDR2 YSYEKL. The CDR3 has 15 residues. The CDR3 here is CASSQDRGRQETQYF. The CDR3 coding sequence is TGCGCCAGCAGCCAGGATAGGGGCCGCCAAGAGACCCAGTACTTC.

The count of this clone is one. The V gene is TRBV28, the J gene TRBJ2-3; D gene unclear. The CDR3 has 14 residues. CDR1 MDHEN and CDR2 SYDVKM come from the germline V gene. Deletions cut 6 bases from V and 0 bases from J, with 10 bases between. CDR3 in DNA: TGTGCCAGCAGCTTCACTGGTAGCACAGATACGCAGTATTTT. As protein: CASSFTGSTDTQYF.

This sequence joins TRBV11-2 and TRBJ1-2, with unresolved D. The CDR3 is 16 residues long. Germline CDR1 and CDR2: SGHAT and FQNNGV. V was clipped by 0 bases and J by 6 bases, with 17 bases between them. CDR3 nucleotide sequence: TGTGCCAGCAGCTTAGATCGAGGGAGTCAGCTAGATGGCTACACCTTC. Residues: CASSLDRGSQLDGYTF. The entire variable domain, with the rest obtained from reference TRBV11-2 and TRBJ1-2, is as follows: EAGVAQSPRYKIIEKRQSVAFWCNPISGHATLYWYQQILGQGPKLLIQFQNNGVVDDSQLPKDRFSAERLKGVDSTLKIQPAKLEDSAVYLCASSLDRGSQLDGYTFGSGTRLTVV.

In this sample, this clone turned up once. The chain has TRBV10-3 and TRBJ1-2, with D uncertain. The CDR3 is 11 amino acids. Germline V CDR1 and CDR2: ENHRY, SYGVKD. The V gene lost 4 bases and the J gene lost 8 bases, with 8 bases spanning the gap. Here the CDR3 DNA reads TGTGCCATCAGTGTCTCAGGAGGCTACACCTTC. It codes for CAISVSGGYTF.

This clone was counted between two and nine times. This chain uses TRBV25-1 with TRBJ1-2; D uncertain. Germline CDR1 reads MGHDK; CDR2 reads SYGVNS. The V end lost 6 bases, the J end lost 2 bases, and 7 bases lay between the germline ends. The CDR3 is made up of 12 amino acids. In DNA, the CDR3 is TGTGCCAGCAGCAAAATCAACTATGGCTACACCTTC. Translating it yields CASSKINYGYTF.

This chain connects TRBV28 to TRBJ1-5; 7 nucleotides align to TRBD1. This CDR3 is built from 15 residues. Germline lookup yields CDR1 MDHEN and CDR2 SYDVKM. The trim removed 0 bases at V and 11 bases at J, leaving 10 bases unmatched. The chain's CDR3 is CASSLWTGPFVAQHF. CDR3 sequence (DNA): TGTGCCAGCAGTTTATGGACAGGGCCATTTGTAGCCCAGCATTTT.

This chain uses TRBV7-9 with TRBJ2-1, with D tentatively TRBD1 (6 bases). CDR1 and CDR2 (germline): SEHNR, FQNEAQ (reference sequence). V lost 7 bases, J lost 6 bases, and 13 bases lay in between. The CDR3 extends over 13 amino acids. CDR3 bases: TGTGCCAGCACCATGCAGGGGTCCAATGAGCAGTTCTTC. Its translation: CASTMQGSNEQFF.

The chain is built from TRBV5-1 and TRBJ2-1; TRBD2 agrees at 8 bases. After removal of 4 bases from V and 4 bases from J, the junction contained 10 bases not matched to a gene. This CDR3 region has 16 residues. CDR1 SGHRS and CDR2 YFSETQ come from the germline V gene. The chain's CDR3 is CASSRREKRGYNEQFF. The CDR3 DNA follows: TGCGCCAGCAGCCGGAGAGAGAAGCGGGGGTACAATGAGCAGTTCTTC.

The CDR3: CSVGETGPYEQYF. In DNA, the CDR3 is TGCAGCGTTGGAGAGACAGGGCCCTACGAGCAGTACTTC. The chain joins TRBV29-1 to TRBJ2-7, with 7 bases lining up with TRBD1. V was clipped by 4 bases and J by 2 bases; unmatched bases: 5. CDR3 length equals 13 residues. The V gene's germline CDR1 is SQVTM and CDR2 ANQGSEA.

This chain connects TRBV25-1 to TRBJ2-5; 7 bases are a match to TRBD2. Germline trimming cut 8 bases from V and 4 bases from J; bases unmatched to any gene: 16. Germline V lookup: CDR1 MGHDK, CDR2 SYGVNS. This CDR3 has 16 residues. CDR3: CASDDPRYGEGETQYF. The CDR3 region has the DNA TGTGCCAGCGACGACCCTAGATATGGGGAGGGAGAGACCCAGTACTTC. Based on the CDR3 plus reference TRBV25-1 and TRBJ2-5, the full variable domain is EADIYQTPRYLVIGTGKKITLECSQTMGHDKMYWYQQDPGMELHLIHYSYGVNSTEKGDLSSESTVSRIRTEHFPLTLESARPSHTSQYLCASDDPRYGEGETQYFGPGTRLLVL.

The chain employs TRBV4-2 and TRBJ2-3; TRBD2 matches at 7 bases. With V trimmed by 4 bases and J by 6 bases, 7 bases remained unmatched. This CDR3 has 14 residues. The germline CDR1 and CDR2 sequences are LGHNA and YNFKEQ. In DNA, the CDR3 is TGTGCCAGCAGCCGGGACTACGTCAGGGATACGCAGTATTTT. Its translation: CASSRDYVRDTQYF.

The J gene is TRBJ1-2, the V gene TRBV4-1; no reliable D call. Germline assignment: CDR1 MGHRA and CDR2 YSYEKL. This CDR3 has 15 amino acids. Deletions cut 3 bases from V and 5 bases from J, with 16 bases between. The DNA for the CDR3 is TGCGCCAGCAGCCACAATCCCAGGATTGCTTATGGCTACACCTTC. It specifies CASSHNPRIAYGYTF.

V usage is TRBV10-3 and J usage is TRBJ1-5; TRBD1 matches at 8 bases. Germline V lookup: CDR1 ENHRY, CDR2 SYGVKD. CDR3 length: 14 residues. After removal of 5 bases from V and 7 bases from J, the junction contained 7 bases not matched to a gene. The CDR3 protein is CAISKTGVGQPQHF. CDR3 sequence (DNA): TGTGCCATCAGTAAGACAGGGGTTGGGCAGCCCCAGCATTTT.

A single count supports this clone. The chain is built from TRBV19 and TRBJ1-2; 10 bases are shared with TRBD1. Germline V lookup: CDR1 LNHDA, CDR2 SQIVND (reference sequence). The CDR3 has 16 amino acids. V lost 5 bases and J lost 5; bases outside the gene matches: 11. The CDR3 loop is CASSLRDRGFAYGYTF. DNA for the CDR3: TGTGCCAGTAGTCTAAGGGACAGGGGATTCGCATATGGCTACACCTTC.

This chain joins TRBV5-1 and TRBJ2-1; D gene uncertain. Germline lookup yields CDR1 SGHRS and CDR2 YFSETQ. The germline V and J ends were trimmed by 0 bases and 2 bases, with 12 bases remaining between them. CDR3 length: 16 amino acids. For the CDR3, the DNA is TGCGCCAGCAGCTTGGGTCGCGGAGCCACCTACAATGAGCAGTTCTTC. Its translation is CASSLGRGATYNEQFF.

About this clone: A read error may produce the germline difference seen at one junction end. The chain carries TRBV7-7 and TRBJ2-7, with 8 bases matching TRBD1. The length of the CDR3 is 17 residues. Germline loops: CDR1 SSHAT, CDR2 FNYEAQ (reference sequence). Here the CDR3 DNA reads TGTGCTAGCAGCTTAGGGTCCGGACAGGGTGTATGGTGCGAGCAGTACTTC. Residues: CASSLGSGQGVWCEQYF.

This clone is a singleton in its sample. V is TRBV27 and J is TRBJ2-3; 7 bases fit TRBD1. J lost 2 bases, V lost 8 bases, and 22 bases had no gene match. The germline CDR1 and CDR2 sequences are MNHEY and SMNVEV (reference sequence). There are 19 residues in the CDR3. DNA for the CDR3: TGTGCCAGCTGCTACCGGCGGGTTGGCTCAGGGGGTATCACAGATACGCAGTATTTT. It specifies CASCYRRVGSGGITDTQYF.

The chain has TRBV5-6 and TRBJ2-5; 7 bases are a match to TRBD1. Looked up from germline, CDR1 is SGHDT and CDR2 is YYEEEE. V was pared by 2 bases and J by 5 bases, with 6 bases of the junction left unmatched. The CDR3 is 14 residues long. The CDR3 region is CASSFSTGPETQYF. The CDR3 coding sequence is TGTGCCAGCAGCTTTTCGACAGGGCCGGAGACCCAGTACTTC.